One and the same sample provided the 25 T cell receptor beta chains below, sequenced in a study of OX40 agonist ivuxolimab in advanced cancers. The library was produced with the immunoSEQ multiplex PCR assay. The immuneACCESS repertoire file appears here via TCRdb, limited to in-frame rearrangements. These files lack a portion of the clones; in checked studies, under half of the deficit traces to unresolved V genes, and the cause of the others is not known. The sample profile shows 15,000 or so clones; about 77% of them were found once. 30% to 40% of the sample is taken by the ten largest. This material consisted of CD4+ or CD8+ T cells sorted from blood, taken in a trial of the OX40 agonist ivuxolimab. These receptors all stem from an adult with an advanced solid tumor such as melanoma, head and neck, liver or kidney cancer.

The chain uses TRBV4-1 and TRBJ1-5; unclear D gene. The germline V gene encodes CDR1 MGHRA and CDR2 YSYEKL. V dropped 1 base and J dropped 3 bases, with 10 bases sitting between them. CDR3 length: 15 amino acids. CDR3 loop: CASSQVVSHNQPQHF. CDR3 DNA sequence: TGCGCCAGCAGCCAAGTGGTATCACACAATCAGCCCCAGCATTTT.

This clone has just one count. In nucleotides, the CDR3 is TGTGCCAGCAGCCAGGACAGGGAAAGAGGTCAGCCCCAGCATTTT. This gives the protein CASSQDRERGQPQHF. The rearrangement links TRBV7-9 to TRBJ1-5, with TRBD1 matching 8 bases. The junction had 9 bases not matched to a gene; V was cut back by 5 bases and J by 6 bases. This CDR3 is built from 15 residues. CDR1 is SEHNR, CDR2 FQNEAQ, per germline (reference sequence).

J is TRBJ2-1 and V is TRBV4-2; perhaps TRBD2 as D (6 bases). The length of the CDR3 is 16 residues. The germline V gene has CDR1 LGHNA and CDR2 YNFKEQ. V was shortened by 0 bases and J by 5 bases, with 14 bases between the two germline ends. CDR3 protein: CASSQERGTENNEQFF. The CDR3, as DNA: TGTGCCAGCAGCCAAGAACGGGGGACGGAAAACAATGAGCAGTTCTTC.

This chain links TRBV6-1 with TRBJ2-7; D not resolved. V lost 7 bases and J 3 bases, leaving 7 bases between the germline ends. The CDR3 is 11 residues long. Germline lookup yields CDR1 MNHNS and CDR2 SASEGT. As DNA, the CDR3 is TGTGCCAGCACGAGCAGCTACGAGCAGTACTTC. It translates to CASTSSYEQYF.

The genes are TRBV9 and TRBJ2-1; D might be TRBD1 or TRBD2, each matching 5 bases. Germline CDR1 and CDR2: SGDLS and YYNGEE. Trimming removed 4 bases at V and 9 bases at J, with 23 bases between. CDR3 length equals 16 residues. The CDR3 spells CASSPPGWGGRGEQFF. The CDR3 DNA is TGTGCCAGCAGCCCCCCGGGGTGGGGCGGAAGGGGTGAGCAGTTCTTC.

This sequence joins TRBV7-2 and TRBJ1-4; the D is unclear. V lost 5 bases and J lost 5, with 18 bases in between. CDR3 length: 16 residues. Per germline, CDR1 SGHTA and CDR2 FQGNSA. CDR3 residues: CASSPRASPQNEKLFF. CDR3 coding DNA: TGTGCCAGCAGCCCCCGCGCGTCACCTCAGAATGAAAAACTGTTTTTT.

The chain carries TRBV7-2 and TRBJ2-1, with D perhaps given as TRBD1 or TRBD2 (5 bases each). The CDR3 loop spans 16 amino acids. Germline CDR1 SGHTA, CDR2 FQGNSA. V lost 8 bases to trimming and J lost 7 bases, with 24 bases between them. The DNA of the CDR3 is TGTGCCAGCGGCAGGGACCGGGACCACAGACGGAATGAGCAGTTCTTC. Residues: CASGRDRDHRRNEQFF.

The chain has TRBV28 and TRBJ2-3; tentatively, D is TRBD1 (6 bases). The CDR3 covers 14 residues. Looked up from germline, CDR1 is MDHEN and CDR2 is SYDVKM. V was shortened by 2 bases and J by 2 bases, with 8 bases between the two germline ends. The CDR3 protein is CASSLGQSTDTQYF. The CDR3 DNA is TGTGCCAGCAGTTTAGGACAGTCCACAGATACGCAGTATTTT.

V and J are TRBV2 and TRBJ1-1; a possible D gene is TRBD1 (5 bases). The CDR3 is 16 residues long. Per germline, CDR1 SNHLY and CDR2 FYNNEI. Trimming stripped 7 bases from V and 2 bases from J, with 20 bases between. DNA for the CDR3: TGTGCCAGCACTTTTTTCCAGGGATTTGCAAACACTGAAGCTTTCTTT. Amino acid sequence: CASTFFQGFANTEAFF. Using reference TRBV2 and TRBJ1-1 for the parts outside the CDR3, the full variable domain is EPEVTQTPSHQVTQMGQEVILRCVPISNHLYFYWYRQILGQKVEFLVSFYNNEISEKSEIFDDQFSVERPDGSNFTLKIRSTKLEDSAMYFCASTFFQGFANTEAFFGQGTRLTVV.

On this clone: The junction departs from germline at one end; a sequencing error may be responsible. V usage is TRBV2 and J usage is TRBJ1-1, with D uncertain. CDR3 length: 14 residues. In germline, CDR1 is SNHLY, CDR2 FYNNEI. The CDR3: CASTEEAPYTEAFF. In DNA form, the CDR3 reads TGTGCCAGCACTGAAGAGGCCCCCTACACTGAAGCTTTCTTT.

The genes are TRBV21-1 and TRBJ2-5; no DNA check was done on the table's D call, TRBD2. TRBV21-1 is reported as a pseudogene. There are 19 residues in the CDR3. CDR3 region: CASSKVGTSGRPLQETQYF. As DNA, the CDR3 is TGTGCCAGCAGCAAAGTAGGAACTAGCGGGAGGCCTCTCCAAGAGACCCAGTACTTC.

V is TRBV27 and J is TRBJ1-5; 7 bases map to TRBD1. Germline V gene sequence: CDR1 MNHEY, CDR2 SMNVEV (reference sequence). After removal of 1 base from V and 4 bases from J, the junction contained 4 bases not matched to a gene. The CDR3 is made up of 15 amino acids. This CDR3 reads CASSLFSGGNQPQHF. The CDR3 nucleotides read TGTGCCAGCAGTTTATTCTCAGGGGGGAATCAGCCCCAGCATTTT.

The CDR3 nucleotides read TGTGCCAGCAGCGCACCGGGACAGATCACCTACAATGAGCAGTTCTTC. The encoded protein is CASSAPGQITYNEQFF. This chain links TRBV9 with TRBJ2-1; 7 nucleotides align to TRBD1. The ends lost 3 bases at V and 2 bases at J; junction bases unmatched: 8. The CDR3 loop spans 16 amino acids. Germline values: CDR1 SGDLS, CDR2 YYNGEE. The full variable domain, rest sourced from reference TRBV9 and TRBJ2-1, is DSGVTQTPKHLITATGQRVTLRCSPRSGDLSVYWYQQSLDQGLQFLIQYYNGEERAKGNILERFSAQQFPDLHSELNLSSLELGDSALYFCASSAPGQITYNEQFFGPGTRLTVL.

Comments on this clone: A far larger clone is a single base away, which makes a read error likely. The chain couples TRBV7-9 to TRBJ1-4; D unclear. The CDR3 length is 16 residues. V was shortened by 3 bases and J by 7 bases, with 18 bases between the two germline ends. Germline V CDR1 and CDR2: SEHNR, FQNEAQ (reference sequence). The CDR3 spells CASSLEQNTRSEKLFF. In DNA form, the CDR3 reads TGTGCCAGCAGCTTGGAGCAGAACACTCGGAGTGAAAAACTGTTTTTT.

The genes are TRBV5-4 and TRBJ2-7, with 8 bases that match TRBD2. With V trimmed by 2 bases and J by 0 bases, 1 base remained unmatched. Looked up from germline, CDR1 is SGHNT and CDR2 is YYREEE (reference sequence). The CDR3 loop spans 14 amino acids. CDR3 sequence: CASSLSGSSYEQYF. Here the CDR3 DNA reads TGTGCCAGCAGCTTAAGCGGGAGCTCCTACGAGCAGTACTTC.

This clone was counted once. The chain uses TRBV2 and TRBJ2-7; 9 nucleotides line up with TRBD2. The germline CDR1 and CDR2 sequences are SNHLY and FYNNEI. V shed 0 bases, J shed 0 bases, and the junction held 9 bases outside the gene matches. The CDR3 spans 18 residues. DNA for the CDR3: TGTGCCAGCAGTGAAGCGCTTCGAGGTAGCGGGAGCTCCTACGAGCAGTACTTC. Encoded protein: CASSEALRGSGSSYEQYF.

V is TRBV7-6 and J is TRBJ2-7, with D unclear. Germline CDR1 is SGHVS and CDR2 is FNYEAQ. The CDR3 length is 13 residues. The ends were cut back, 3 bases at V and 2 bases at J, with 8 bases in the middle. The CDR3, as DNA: TGTGCCAGCAGCTTCACTGAAGCCTACGAGCAGTACTTC. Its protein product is CASSFTEAYEQYF.

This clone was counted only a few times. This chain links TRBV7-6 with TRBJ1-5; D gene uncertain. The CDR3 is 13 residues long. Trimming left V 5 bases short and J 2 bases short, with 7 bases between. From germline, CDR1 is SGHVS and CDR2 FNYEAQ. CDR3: CASSPGGNQPQHF. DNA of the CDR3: TGTGCCAGCAGCCCGGGAGGCAATCAGCCCCAGCATTTT.

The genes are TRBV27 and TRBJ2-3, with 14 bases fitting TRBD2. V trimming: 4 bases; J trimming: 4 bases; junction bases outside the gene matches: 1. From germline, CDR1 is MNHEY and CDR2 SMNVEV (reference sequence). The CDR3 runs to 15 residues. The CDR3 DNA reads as TGTGCCAGCAGTTCGGGACTAGCGGGAGCAGATACGCAGTATTTT. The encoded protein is CASSSGLAGADTQYF.

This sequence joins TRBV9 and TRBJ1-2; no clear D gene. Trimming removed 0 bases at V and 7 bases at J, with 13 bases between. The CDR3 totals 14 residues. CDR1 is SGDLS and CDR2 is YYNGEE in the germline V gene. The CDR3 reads CASSVANYHFGYTF. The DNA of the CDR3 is TGTGCCAGCAGCGTAGCTAATTACCATTTTGGCTACACCTTC.

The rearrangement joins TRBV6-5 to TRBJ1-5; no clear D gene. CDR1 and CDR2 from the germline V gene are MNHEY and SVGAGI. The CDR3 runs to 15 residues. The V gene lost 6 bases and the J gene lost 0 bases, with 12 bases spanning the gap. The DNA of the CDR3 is TGTGCCAGCAGCCCGAGACAATTTAGCAATCAGCCCCAGCATTTT. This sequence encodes CASSPRQFSNQPQHF.

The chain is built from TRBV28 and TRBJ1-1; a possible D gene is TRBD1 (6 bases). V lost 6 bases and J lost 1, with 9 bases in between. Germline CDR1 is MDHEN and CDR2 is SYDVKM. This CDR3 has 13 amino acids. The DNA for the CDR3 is TGTGCCAGCAGCACAGGGCCGAACACTGAAGCTTTCTTT. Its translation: CASSTGPNTEAFF.

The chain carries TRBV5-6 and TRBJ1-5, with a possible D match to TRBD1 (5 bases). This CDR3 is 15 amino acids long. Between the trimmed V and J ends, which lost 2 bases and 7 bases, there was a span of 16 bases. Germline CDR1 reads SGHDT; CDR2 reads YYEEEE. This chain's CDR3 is CASSLGGGGGQPQHF. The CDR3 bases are TGTGCCAGCAGCTTAGGCGGGGGGGGAGGCCAGCCCCAGCATTTT.

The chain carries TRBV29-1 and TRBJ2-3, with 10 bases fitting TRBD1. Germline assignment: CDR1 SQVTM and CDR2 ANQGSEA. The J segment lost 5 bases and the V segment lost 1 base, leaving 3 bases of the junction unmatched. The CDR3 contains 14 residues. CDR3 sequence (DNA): TGCAGCGTTGAAGGACAGGGGGCTGTAGATACGCAGTATTTT. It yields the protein CSVEGQGAVDTQYF.

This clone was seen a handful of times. The chain's CDR3 is CASSLAGTGTDTQYF. The CDR3 DNA reads as TGTGCCAGCAGCTTGGCCGGGACAGGCACAGATACGCAGTATTTT. This chain uses TRBV5-4 with TRBJ2-3, with 7 nucleotides matching TRBD1. The CDR3 has 15 residues. V was clipped by 0 bases and J by 1 base; unmatched bases: 2. CDR1 and CDR2 from the germline V gene are SGHNT and YYREEE (reference sequence).